This entry lists 31 T cell receptor beta chains sequenced from one sample in a study of CD8+ T cells in alopecia areata. Sequencing relied on a cDNA template that was reverse transcribed from extracted RNA. Produced via immunoSEQ multiplex PCR; TCRdb's table is partial and in-frame only. The data show around 110,000 clones, with none appearing a single time. The sample comprised lesional skin. Source of these receptors: a C3H/HeJ mouse with alopecia areata. Strain haplotype at MHC: H2-k.

This clone was picked up many times. Gene names and germline match the mouse. The read terminates 4 residues before the CDR3 end, so the remaining end is supplied by the germline J gene. The V gene is TRBV13-3, the J gene TRBJ1-2; no firm D call. Per germline, CDR1 NNHDY and CDR2 SYVADS. V lost 1 base and J lost 1, with 8 bases in between. This CDR3 contains 14 residues. The CDR3 region is CASSDPGLNSDYTF. The covered CDR3 bases are TGTGCCAGCAGTGATCCAGGATTAAACTCC.

With regard to this clone: The genes are named according to mouse. The covered CDR3 bases are TGTGCCAGCAGTGATGCAACAGGGAGGCGC. As protein: CASSDATGRR. Given in full, the CDR3 is CASSDATGRRDYTF. This chain uses TRBV13-3 with TRBJ1-2, with D possibly TRBD1 on 6 matching bases. The DNA ends 4 residues before the CDR3 does, and the rest of the CDR3 is filled in from the germline J gene. The CDR3 has 14 residues. The germline V gene has CDR1 NNHDY and CDR2 SYVADS.

Points on this clone: Gene and germline names: mouse. The missing CDR3 end, 4 residues past where the read stops, is filled in from the germline J gene. This chain connects TRBV19 to TRBJ2-3; 8 positions agree with TRBD1. CDR3 length: 17 residues. The V gene end was trimmed by 0 bases and the J gene end by 0 bases; junction bases not matched to a gene: 6. Germline-derived CDR1 and CDR2 are FNHDT and SITEND (reference sequence). The CDR3 here is CASSIAHRGTSAETLYF. CDR3 DNA, as far as it was read: TGTGCCAGCAGTATAGCCCACAGGGGGACTAGTGCAGAA.

Notes on this clone: The germline and genes are mouse ones. The read terminates 4 residues before the CDR3 end, so the remaining end is supplied by the germline J gene. The chain has TRBV13-3 and TRBJ2-3; TRBD1 matches at 7 bases. Germline V lookup: CDR1 NNHDY, CDR2 SYVADS. After removal of 0 bases from V and 0 bases from J, the junction contained 10 bases not matched to a gene. The CDR3 is made up of 18 amino acids. CDR3 residues: CASSDEFRAGQSAETLYF. The CDR3 DNA, read in part, is TGTGCCAGCAGTGATGAGTTTAGGGCGGGACAGAGTGCAGAA.

This clone was seen repeatedly, ten times or more. Gene names denote mouse genes. The read comes to an end 4 residues before the CDR3 does, leaving the germline J gene to fill in the end. The genes are TRBV13-3 and TRBJ2-1; 8 bases match TRBD1. This CDR3 has 15 residues. Germline V gene lookup returns CDR1 NNHDY and CDR2 SYVADS. With 5 bases clipped from V and 4 bases from J, the junction kept 8 bases outside the gene matches. CDR3 in amino acids: CASRDREGDYAEQFF. The CDR3 bases that were read are TGTGCCAGCAGGGACAGGGAGGGGGATTATGCT.

Ten or more counts support this clone. Mouse gene names and germline throughout. The read finishes 4 residues shy of the CDR3 end, and the germline J gene is used to complete it. The rearrangement joins TRBV19 to TRBJ2-5, with 10 bases identical to TRBD2. Looked up from germline, CDR1 is FNHDT and CDR2 is SITEND (reference sequence). The CDR3 runs 15 residues. Germline trimming cut 2 bases from V and 0 bases from J; bases unmatched to any gene: 0. CDR3 DNA (partial): TGTGCCAGCAGTATGGACTGGGGGAACCAAGAC. Its translation: CASSMDWGNQD. The complete CDR3 protein is CASSMDWGNQDTQYF.

This clone was recorded a few times. Here the gene names and germline are mouse. The observed sequence ends 4 residues before the CDR3 terminus, with the missing tail filled in from the germline J gene. The rearrangement links TRBV19 to TRBJ2-1, with a weak D call TRBD2 (6 bases). Germline lookup yields CDR1 FNHDT and CDR2 SITEND (reference sequence). This CDR3 has 12 amino acids. CDR3 DNA, as far as it was read: TGTGCCAGCAGTTTCTGGGGAGCT. It is translated as CASSFWGA. The CDR3 in full is CASSFWGAEQFF.

Notes on this clone: Gene names follow the mouse nomenclature. The CDR3 is cut off 4 residues early in the read; its end comes from the germline J gene. The J gene is TRBJ2-1, the V gene TRBV14; D may be TRBD1 (6 bases). Germline-derived CDR1 and CDR2 are SGHDT and FRDEAV. The V end was cut by 5 bases, the J end by 1 base, with 13 bases between. The CDR3 totals 15 residues. CDR3: CASSPGQKNYAEQFF. CDR3 DNA (partial): TGTGCCAGCAGCCCCGGACAGAAAAACTATGCT.

As for this clone: Here the gene names and germline are mouse. The CDR3 extends 4 residues past the end of the read, so its final part is completed from the germline J gene. This chain links TRBV17 with TRBJ2-3, with a tentative D call TRBD2 (5 bases). The V gene's germline CDR1 is MNHDT and CDR2 YYDKIL. The V end was cut by 3 bases, the J end by 4 bases, with 8 bases between. This CDR3 has 13 amino acids. The CDR3 sequence is CASSSGDPETLYF. Incomplete CDR3 DNA: TGTGCTAGCAGTAGTGGGGATCCAGAA.

Concerning this clone itself: Mouse germline and gene names are used. The read terminates 4 residues ahead of where the CDR3 ends, so the germline J gene completes it. This chain joins TRBV19 and TRBJ2-5, with a possible D match to TRBD2 (6 bases). Trimming cost V 6 bases and J 0 bases, with 11 bases left between them. This CDR3 has 14 amino acids. Looked up from germline, CDR1 is FNHDT and CDR2 is SITEND (reference sequence). Incomplete CDR3 DNA: TGTGCCAGCACCGAGACTGGTAACCAAGAC. Translated: CASTETGNQD. The full-length CDR3 reads as CASTETGNQDTQYF.

This clone came up a few times. The germline and genes are mouse ones. The CDR3 end lies 4 residues beyond the end of the read and is filled in from the germline J gene. The chain carries TRBV13-3 and TRBJ1-1; D possibly corresponds to TRBD1 (6 bases). V shed 5 bases and J shed 4 bases, with 12 bases lying between them. From germline, CDR1 is NNHDY and CDR2 SYVADS. The CDR3 totals 13 residues. The CDR3 DNA, read in part, is TGTGCCAGCAGGGAGACAGGATCCACA. The encoded protein is CASRETGST. The full-length CDR3 reads as CASRETGSTEVFF.

This clone was counted a few times. Gene names are the mouse ones. The CDR3 protein is CASSADWGQDTQYF. CDR3 DNA (partial): TGTGCCAGCAGTGCCGACTGGGGACAAGAC. The V and J genes are TRBV13-1 and TRBJ2-5, with TRBD2 identical over 8 bases. The CDR3 is cut off 4 residues early in the read; its end comes from the germline J gene. The germline CDR1 and CDR2 sequences are NSHNY and SYGAGN. Germline trimming cut 3 bases from V and 3 bases from J; bases unmatched to any gene: 3. The CDR3 sequence is 14 residues long.

Comment on this clone: Genes and germline are mouse. The read finishes 4 residues shy of the CDR3 end, and the germline J gene is used to complete it. The chain employs TRBV17 and TRBJ2-7; 7 bases are a match to TRBD2. CDR3 length: 13 residues. The junction had 5 bases not matched to a gene; V was cut back by 6 bases and J by 3 bases. The germline V gene encodes CDR1 MNHDT and CDR2 YYDKIL. This chain's CDR3 is CASRALGDYEQYF. The sequenced part of the CDR3 DNA is TGTGCTAGCAGGGCGCTGGGGGACTAT.

The table lists this clone with a few counts. Mouse germline and gene names are used. The read ends 4 residues before the CDR3 terminus; that terminus is restored from the germline J gene. The chain joins TRBV1 to TRBJ1-4; tentative D call: TRBD1 (5 bases). V was trimmed by 0 bases and J by 3 bases, leaving 11 bases between them. Looked up from germline, CDR1 is NSQYPW and CDR2 is LRSPGD (reference sequence). CDR3 size: 16 residues. CDR3 DNA (partial): TGCACCTGCAGTGCAGAGGCAGGGAGGGCCAACGAA. Its protein is CTCSAEAGRANE. The entire CDR3 protein reads CTCSAEAGRANERLFF.

Ten or more counts support this clone. Gene names are mouse gene names. Read data end 4 residues before the CDR3 end; the end is taken from the germline J gene. The chain couples TRBV13-3 to TRBJ2-1; 8 nucleotides align to TRBD1. Germline CDR1 NNHDY, CDR2 SYVADS. The CDR3 is 16 amino acids. After removal of 3 bases from V and 3 bases from J, the junction contained 8 bases not matched to a gene. The CDR3 protein is CASSGPTGEGYAEQFF. The CDR3 bases that were read are TGTGCCAGCAGTGGCCCGACAGGGGAAGGCTATGCT.

This clone turned up a few times. Mouse germline and gene names are used. The CDR3 extends 4 residues past the end of the read, so its final part is completed from the germline J gene. The chain links TRBV19 to TRBJ1-2; TRBD1 matches at 9 bases. V lost 4 bases to trimming and J lost 0 bases; unmatched junction nucleotides: 4. Germline CDR1 is FNHDT and CDR2 is SITEND (reference sequence). The length of the CDR3 is 15 residues. CDR3 residues: CASSPRDRANSDYTF. The sequenced part of the CDR3 DNA is TGTGCCAGCAGTCCCCGGGACAGGGCAAACTCC.

Regarding this clone: Gene names and germline refer to mouse. The CDR3 goes on 4 residues after the read ends, and that part is filled in from the germline J gene. Other DNA sequences within the sample encode an identical CDR3. This chain joins TRBV1 and TRBJ1-2; a weak D match, TRBD1 (5 bases). This CDR3 region has 15 residues. Trimming cost V 3 bases and J 0 bases, with 11 bases left between them. CDR1 NSQYPW and CDR2 LRSPGD come from the germline V gene (reference sequence). CDR3: CTCSARQGANSDYTF. The DNA read from the CDR3 is TGCACCTGCAGTGCTCGCCAGGGAGCAAACTCC.

On this clone: Any gene name here is a mouse gene name. The read ends 4 residues early relative to the CDR3; the germline J gene fills the gap. The V and J genes are TRBV17 and TRBJ2-3, with 10 bases fitting TRBD2. With 2 bases clipped from V and 3 bases from J, the junction kept 5 bases outside the gene matches. In germline, CDR1 is MNHDT, CDR2 YYDKIL. CDR3 length: 16 amino acids. The covered CDR3 bases are TGTGCTAGCAGTAGACCCCTGGGGGGGCGGGCAGAA. Translated, it gives CASSRPLGGRAE. From start to end, the CDR3 is CASSRPLGGRAETLYF.

This clone was found a few times. Gene and germline names: mouse. The read ends 4 residues before the CDR3 terminus; that terminus is restored from the germline J gene. The chain links TRBV13-3 to TRBJ1-4, with D possibly being TRBD1 (5 bases). In germline, CDR1 is NNHDY, CDR2 SYVADS. Between the trimmed V and J ends, which lost 4 bases and 6 bases, there was a span of 13 bases. The CDR3 totals 14 residues. The CDR3 sequence: CASSLREGDERLFF. The DNA read from the CDR3 is TGTGCCAGCAGTCTCAGGGAAGGGGACGAA.

Worth noting for this clone: Mouse names are used for the genes. Coverage ceases 4 residues before the CDR3 finishes, and the germline J gene fills in the end. This rearrangement joins TRBV12-1 to TRBJ2-7; 11 nucleotides line up with TRBD2. CDR3 length: 15 residues. Germline-derived CDR1 and CDR2 are SGHSN and HYEKVE. The sequenced CDR3 bases are TGTGCCAGCTCTCCCACTGGGGGGGCGCCGTAT. It codes for CASSPTGGAPY. The full CDR3 protein reads CASSPTGGAPYEQYF.

In the case of this clone: Any gene name here is a mouse gene name. The missing CDR3 end, 4 residues past where the read stops, is filled in from the germline J gene. The same CDR3 is also encoded by other DNA sequences in this sample. The chain links TRBV1 to TRBJ2-7; 9 positions match TRBD1. Germline CDR1 NSQYPW, CDR2 LRSPGD (reference sequence). CDR3 length: 15 amino acids. The trim removed 3 bases at V and 1 base at J, leaving 4 bases unmatched. The sequenced CDR3 bases are TGCACCTGCAGTGCTGACAGGGGGTTATCCTAT. It encodes CTCSADRGLSY. The full CDR3 is CTCSADRGLSYEQYF.

This clone was counted a few times. Genes and germline come from the mouse. The read ends 4 residues shy of where the CDR3 ends; the end is completed using the germline J gene. The rearrangement joins TRBV13-3 to TRBJ2-3; the match to TRBD2 covers 8 bases. Germline V CDR1 and CDR2: NNHDY, SYVADS. The junction had 4 bases not matched to a gene; V was cut back by 2 bases and J by 2 bases. The CDR3 loop spans 15 amino acids. The covered CDR3 bases are TGTGCCAGCAGTGAGGGGGGGCGCATTGCAGAA. Protein: CASSEGGRIAE. The whole CDR3 sequence is CASSEGGRIAETLYF.

In this sample, this clone turned up a few times. Gene names are mouse gene names. The DNA ends 4 residues before the CDR3 does, and the rest of the CDR3 is filled in from the germline J gene. The chain combines TRBV13-3 with TRBJ1-1; D may be TRBD1 (6 bases). Trimming cost V 3 bases and J 0 bases, with 15 bases left between them. The CDR3 runs 16 residues. The germline V gene encodes CDR1 NNHDY and CDR2 SYVADS. The sequenced CDR3 bases are TGTGCCAGCAGTGTCCCCGCCGGGACAACAAACACA. It yields the protein CASSVPAGTTNT. The entire CDR3 is CASSVPAGTTNTEVFF.

As for this clone: Gene labels here are mouse ones. From the germline J gene comes the end of the CDR3, since the read stops 4 residues before it. The V call is TRBV19, the J call TRBJ2-1, with TRBD2 identical over 10 bases. The CDR3 runs 15 residues. Germline loops: CDR1 FNHDT, CDR2 SITEND (reference sequence). The V segment lost 1 base and the J segment 4 bases; nucleotides outside the gene matches: 2. The CDR3 DNA, read in part, is TGTGCCAGCAGTATATCTGGGGGGGCTTATGCT. This sequence encodes CASSISGGAYA. In full, the CDR3 reads CASSISGGAYAEQFF.

This clone was found a few times. The gene names given are mouse names. The read is 4 residues too short to cover the CDR3 end, so that end is filled in from the germline J gene. The V gene is TRBV13-1, the J gene TRBJ2-5; TRBD2 matches at 14 bases. The ends lost 2 bases at V and 0 bases at J; junction bases unmatched: 2. The CDR3 has 17 amino acids. Germline CDR1 NSHNY, CDR2 SYGAGN. This chain's CDR3 is CASSEGLGGLNQDTQYF. The part of the CDR3 DNA that was read is TGTGCCAGCAGTGAGGGACTGGGGGGGCTTAACCAAGAC.

In the case of this clone: The listed genes are named as in mouse. The CDR3 end lies 4 residues beyond the end of the read and is filled in from the germline J gene. The V and J genes are TRBV13-1 and TRBJ2-5, with 8 bases that match TRBD2. The CDR3 contains 13 residues. V trimming: 5 bases; J trimming: 1 base; junction bases outside the gene matches: 0. CDR1 NSHNY and CDR2 SYGAGN come from the germline V gene. CDR3 DNA, as far as it was read: TGTGCCAGCAGCTGGGGGGACCAAGAC. This sequence encodes CASSWGDQD. The complete CDR3 protein is CASSWGDQDTQYF.

Worth noting for this clone: The germline and genes are mouse ones. The read ends 4 residues before the CDR3 terminus; that terminus is restored from the germline J gene. The rearrangement links TRBV13-2 to TRBJ1-2; TRBD1 is a possible D gene (5 bases). Germline V CDR1 and CDR2: NNHNN, SYGAGS (reference sequence). The V and J ends lost 2 bases and 3 bases respectively, with 8 bases between them. The CDR3 loop spans 13 amino acids. The CDR3 sequence is CASGDRDHSDYTF. CDR3 DNA (partial): TGTGCCAGCGGTGACAGGGACCACTCC.

This clone was picked up a small number of times. Mouse germline and gene names are used. The read ends 4 residues early relative to the CDR3; the germline J gene fills the gap. The rearrangement uses TRBV13-3 and TRBJ1-2; TRBD1 aligns across 8 bases. Germline V gene sequence: CDR1 NNHDY, CDR2 SYVADS. This CDR3 contains 15 residues. The CDR3 sequence is CASSDPGRGRSDYTF. Incomplete CDR3 DNA: TGTGCCAGCAGTGACCCGGGCAGGGGGCGATCC.

This clone occurred a few times. Gene names follow the mouse nomenclature. Read coverage stops 4 residues before the CDR3 terminus; the germline J gene supplies the remainder. This sequence joins TRBV12-1 and TRBJ1-2; 7 nucleotides line up with TRBD1. The CDR3 runs 14 residues. Germline trimming cut 3 bases from V and 4 bases from J; bases unmatched to any gene: 7. The V gene's germline CDR1 is SGHSN and CDR2 HYEKVE. The part of the CDR3 DNA that was read is TGTGCCAGCTCTAAGACAGGGACGTCCTCC. This sequence encodes CASSKTGTSS. The entire CDR3 protein is CASSKTGTSSDYTF.

To note about this clone: The genes are named according to mouse. The read finishes 4 residues shy of the CDR3 end, and the germline J gene is used to complete it. V is TRBV13-3 and J is TRBJ1-4; TRBD1 matches at 9 bases. This CDR3 spans 16 amino acids. In germline, CDR1 is NNHDY, CDR2 SYVADS. The part of the CDR3 DNA that was read is TGTGCCAGCAGTGAGGGGACAGGGAGGGCCATCGAA. Translation gives CASSEGTGRAIE. The entire CDR3 protein is CASSEGTGRAIERLFF.

This clone was recorded a few times. Genes and germline come from the mouse. From the germline J gene comes the end of the CDR3, since the read stops 4 residues before it. This chain joins TRBV1 and TRBJ2-3; tentative D call: TRBD2 (5 bases). Trimming removed 4 bases at V and 0 bases at J, with 8 bases between. This CDR3 has 14 amino acids. CDR1 NSQYPW and CDR2 LRSPGD come from the germline V gene (reference sequence). The DNA read from the CDR3 is TGCACCTGCAGTGTCAGGACTAGTGCAGAA. It encodes CTCSVRTSAE. In full, the CDR3 is CTCSVRTSAETLYF.